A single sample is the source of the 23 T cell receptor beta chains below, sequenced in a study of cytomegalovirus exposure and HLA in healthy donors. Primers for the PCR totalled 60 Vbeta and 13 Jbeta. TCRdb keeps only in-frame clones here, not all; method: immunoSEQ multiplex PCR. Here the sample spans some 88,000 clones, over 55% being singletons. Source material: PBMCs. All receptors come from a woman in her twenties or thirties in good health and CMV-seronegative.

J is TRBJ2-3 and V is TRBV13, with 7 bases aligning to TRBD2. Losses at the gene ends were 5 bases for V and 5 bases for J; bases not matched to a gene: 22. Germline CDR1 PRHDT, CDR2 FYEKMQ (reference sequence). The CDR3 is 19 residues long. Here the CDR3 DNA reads TGTGCCAGCAGCCCCCGGACTATGGCGGGAGATAAGGCCCGAGATACGCAGTATTTT. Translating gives CASSPRTMAGDKARDTQYF.

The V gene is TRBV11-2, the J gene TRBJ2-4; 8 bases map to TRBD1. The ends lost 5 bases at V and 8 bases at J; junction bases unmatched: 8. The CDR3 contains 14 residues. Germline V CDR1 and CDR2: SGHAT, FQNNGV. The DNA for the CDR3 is TGTGCCAGCAGCGTTCGGACAGGGATAGACATTCAGTACTTC. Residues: CASSVRTGIDIQYF.

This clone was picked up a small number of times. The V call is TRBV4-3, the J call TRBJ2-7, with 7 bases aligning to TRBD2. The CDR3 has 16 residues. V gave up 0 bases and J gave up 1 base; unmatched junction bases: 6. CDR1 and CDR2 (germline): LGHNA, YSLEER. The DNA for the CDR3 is TGCGCCAGCAGCCAAGAATTGCCTAGCGGTTCCTACGAGCAGTACTTC. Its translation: CASSQELPSGSYEQYF.

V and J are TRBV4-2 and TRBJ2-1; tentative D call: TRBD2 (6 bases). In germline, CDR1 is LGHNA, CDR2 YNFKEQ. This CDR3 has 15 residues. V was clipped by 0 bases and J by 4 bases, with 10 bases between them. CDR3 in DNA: TGTGCCAGCAGCCAAGAGAGCGGGCATTACAATGAGCAGTTCTTC. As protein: CASSQESGHYNEQFF.

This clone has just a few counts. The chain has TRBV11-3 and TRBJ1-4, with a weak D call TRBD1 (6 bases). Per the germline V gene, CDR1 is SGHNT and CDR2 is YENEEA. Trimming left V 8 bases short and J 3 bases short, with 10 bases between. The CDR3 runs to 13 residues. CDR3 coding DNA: TGTGCCAGCGCACAGGGCCCTAATGAAAAACTGTTTTTT. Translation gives CASAQGPNEKLFF.

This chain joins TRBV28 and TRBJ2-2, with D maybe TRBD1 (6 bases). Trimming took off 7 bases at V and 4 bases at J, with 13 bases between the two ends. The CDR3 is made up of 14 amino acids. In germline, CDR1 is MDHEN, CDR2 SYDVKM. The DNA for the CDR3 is TGTGCCAGCACCTCCTCAGGGGTCACCGGGGAGCTGTTTTTT. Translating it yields CASTSSGVTGELFF.

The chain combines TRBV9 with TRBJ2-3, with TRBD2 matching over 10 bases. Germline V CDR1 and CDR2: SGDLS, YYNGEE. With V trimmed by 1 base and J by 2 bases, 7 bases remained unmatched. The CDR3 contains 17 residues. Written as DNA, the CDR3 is TGTGCCAGCAGCGTATCTCCCCTAGCGGGAGACACAGATACGCAGTATTTT. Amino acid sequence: CASSVSPLAGDTDTQYF.

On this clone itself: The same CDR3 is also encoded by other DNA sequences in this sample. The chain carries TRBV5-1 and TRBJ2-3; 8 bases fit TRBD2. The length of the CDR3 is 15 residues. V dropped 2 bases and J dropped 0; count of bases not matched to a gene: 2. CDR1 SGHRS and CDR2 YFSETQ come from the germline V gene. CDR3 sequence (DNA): TGCGCCAGCAGCTTCCGGGGGGGGAGCACAGATACGCAGTATTTT. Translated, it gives CASSFRGGSTDTQYF.

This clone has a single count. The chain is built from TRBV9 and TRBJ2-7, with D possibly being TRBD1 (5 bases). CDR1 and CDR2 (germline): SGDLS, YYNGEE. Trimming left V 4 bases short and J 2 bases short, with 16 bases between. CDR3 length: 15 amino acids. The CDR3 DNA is TGTGCCAGCAGCACCGACTTTGGGGCGGCCTACGAGCAGTACTTC. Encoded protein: CASSTDFGAAYEQYF. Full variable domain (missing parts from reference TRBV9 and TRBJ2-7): DSGVTQTPKHLITATGQRVTLRCSPRSGDLSVYWYQQSLDQGLQFLIQYYNGEERAKGNILERFSAQQFPDLHSELNLSSLELGDSALYFCASSTDFGAAYEQYFGPGTRLTVT.

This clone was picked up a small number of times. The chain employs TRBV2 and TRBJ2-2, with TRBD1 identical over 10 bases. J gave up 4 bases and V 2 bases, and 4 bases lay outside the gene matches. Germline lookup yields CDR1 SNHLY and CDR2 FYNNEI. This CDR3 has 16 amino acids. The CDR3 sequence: CASSEFRDRGTGELFF. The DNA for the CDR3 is TGTGCCAGCAGTGAATTCCGGGACAGGGGCACCGGGGAGCTGTTTTTT.

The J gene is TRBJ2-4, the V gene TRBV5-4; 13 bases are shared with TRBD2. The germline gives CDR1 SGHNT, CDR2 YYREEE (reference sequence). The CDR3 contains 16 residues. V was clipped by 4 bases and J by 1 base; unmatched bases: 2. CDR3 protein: CASSPGLAGAKNIQYF. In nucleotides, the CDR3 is TGTGCCAGCAGCCCGGGACTAGCGGGGGCCAAAAACATTCAGTACTTC.

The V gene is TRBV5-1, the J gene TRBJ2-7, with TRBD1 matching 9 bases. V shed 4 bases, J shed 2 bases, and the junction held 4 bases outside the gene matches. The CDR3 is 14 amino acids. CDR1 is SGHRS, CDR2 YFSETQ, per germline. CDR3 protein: CASSPGQGPYEQYF. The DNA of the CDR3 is TGCGCCAGCAGCCCGGGACAGGGTCCCTACGAGCAGTACTTC.

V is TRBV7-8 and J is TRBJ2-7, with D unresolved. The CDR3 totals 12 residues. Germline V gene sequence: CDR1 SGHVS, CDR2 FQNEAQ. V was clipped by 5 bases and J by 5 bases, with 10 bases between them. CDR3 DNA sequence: TGTGCCAGCAGCACAATCCCCCACGAGCAGTACTTC. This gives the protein CASSTIPHEQYF.

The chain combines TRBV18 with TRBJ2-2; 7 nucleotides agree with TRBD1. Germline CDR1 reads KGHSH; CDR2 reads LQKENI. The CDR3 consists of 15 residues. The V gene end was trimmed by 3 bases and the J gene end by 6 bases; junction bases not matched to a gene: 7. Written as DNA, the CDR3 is TGTGCCAGCTCACCTAAGGGGGCCGGCTCCGGGGAGCTGTTTTTT. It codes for CASSPKGAGSGELFF.

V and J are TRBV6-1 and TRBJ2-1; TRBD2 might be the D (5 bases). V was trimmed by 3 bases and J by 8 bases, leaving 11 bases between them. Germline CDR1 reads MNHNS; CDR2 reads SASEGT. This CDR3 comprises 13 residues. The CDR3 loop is CASSDRGFHEQFF. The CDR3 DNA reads TGTGCCAGCAGTGACAGAGGGTTCCATGAGCAGTTCTTC.

CDR3 in DNA: TGCGCCAGCAGTGGAATGACAGGGAACACTGAAGCTTTCTTT. Encoded protein: CASSGMTGNTEAFF. The chain has TRBV10-1 and TRBJ1-1; the D gene is possibly TRBD1 (6 bases). This CDR3 has 14 amino acids. Trimming left V 4 bases short and J 1 base short, with 10 bases between. Germline CDR1 WNHNN, CDR2 SYGVQD (reference sequence).

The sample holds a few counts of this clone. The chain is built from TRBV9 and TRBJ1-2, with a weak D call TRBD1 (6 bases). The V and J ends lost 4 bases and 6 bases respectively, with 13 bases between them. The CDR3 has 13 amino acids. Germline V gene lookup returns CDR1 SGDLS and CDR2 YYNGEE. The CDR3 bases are TGTGCCAGCAGCCAGGGACAACCTCATGGCTACACCTTC. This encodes CASSQGQPHGYTF.

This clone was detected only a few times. The CDR3 coding sequence is TGTGCCAGCAGCCCCAGGGTTTCAGATGGCTACACCTTC. Translation: CASSPRVSDGYTF. The rearrangement joins TRBV7-9 to TRBJ1-2, with D perhaps TRBD1 (5 bases). V was clipped by 5 bases and J by 6 bases, with 13 bases between them. The CDR3 loop spans 13 amino acids. Germline lookup yields CDR1 SEHNR and CDR2 FQNEAQ (reference sequence).

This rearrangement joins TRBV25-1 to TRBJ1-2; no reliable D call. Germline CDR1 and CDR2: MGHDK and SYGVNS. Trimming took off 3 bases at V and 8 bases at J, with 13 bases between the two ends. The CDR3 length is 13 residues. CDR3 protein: CASSEREAYGYTF. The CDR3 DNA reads TGTGCCAGCAGTGAGAGGGAGGCGTACGGCTACACCTTC.

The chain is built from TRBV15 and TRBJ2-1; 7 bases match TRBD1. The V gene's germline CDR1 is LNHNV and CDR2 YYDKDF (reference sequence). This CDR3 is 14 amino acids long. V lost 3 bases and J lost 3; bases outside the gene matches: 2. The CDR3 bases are TGTGCCACCAGCAGGCCAGGGGGCTACAATGAGCAGTTCTTC. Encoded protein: CATSRPGGYNEQFF. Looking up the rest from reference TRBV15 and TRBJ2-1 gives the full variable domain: DAMVIQNPRYQVTQFGKPVTLSCSQTLNHNVMYWYQQKSSQAPKLLFHYYDKDFNNEADTPDNFQSRRPNTSFCFLDIRSPGLGDTAMYLCATSRPGGYNEQFFGPGTRLTVL.

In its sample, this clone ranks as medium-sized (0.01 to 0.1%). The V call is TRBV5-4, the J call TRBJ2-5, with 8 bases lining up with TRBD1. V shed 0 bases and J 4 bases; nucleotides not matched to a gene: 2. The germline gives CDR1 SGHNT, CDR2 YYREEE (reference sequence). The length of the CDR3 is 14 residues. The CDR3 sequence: CASSLGTGLETQYF. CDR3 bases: TGTGCCAGCAGCTTGGGGACAGGGTTAGAGACCCAGTACTTC.

The DNA for the CDR3 is TGTGCCAGCTCTCGGACGAGGACTAGCGGTAGCTCCTACGAGCAGTACTTC. Translating gives CASSRTRTSGSSYEQYF. V usage is TRBV27 and J usage is TRBJ2-7; TRBD2 matches 10 bases. The CDR3 loop spans 17 amino acids. Looked up from germline, CDR1 is MNHEY and CDR2 is SMNVEV (reference sequence). Unmatched junction bases numbered 13, after V lost 8 bases and J lost 0 bases.

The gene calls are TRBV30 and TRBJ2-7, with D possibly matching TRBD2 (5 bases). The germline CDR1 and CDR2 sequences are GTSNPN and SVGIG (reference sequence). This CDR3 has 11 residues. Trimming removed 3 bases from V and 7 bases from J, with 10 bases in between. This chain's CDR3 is CAWRGVGEQYF. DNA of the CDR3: TGTGCCTGGAGGGGAGTAGGAGAGCAGTACTTC.